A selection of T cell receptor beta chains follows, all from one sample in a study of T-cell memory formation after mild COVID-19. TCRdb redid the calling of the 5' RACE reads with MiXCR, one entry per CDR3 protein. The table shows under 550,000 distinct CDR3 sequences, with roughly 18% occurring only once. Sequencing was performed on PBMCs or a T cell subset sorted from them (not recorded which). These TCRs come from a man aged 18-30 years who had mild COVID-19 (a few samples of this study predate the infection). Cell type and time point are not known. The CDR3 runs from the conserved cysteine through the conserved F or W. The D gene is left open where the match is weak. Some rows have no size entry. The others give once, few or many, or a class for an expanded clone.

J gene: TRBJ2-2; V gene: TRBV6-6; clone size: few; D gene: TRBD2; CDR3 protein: CASSLGLAVPNTGELFF; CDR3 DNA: TGTGCCAGCAGTCTAGGACTAGCGGTTCCGAACACCGGGGAGCTGTTTTTT
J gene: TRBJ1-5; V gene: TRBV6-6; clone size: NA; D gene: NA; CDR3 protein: CASILGGISNQPQHF; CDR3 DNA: TGTGCCAGTATCTTGGGAGGGATAAGCAATCAGCCCCAGCATTTT
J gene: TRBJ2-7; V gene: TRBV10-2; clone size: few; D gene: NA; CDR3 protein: CASSESGFYEQYF; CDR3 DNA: TGCGCCAGCAGTGAGTCAGGATTCTACGAGCAGTACTTC
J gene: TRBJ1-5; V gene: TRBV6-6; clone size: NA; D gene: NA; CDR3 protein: CASSYRRDSNQPQHF; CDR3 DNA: TGTGCCAGCAGTTACCGTCGAGATAGCAATCAGCCCCAGCATTTT
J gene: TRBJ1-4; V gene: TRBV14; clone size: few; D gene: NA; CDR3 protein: CASSQVGLSEKLFF; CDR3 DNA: TGTGCCAGCAGCCAAGTCGGTTTGAGTGAAAAACTGTTTTTT
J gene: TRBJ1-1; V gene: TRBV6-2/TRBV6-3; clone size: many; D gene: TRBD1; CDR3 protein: CASRPRTGPNTEAFF; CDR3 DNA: TGTGCCAGCAGACCTCGGACAGGGCCGAACACTGAAGCTTTCTTT
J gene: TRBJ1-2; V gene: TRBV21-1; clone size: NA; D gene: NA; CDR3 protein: CASSKAGDSNYGYTF; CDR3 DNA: TGTGCCAGCAGCAAAGCGGGGGACTCTAACTATGGCTACACCTTC
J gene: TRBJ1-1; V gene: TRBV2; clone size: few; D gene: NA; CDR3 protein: CASRRDYSALNTEAFF; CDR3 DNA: TGTGCCAGCAGGAGGGATTATAGCGCCTTGAACACTGAAGCTTTCTTT
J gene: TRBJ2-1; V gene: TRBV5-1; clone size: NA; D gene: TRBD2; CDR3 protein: CASRTSSSSYNEQFF; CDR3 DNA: TGCGCCAGCCGGACTAGCTCAAGCTCCTACAATGAGCAGTTCTTC
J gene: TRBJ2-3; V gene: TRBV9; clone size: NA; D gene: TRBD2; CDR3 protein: CASSAWGGTDTQYF; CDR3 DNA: TGTGCCAGCAGCGCTTGGGGGGGTACAGATACGCAGTATTTT
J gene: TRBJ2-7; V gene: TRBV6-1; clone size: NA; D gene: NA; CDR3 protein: CASSIPGTAGYEQYF; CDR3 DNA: TGTGCCAGCAGTATCCCCGGGACGGCCGGCTACGAGCAGTACTTC
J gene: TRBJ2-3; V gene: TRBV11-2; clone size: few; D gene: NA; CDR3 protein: CASSPLLAESTDTQYF; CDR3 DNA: TGTGCCAGCAGCCCCCTACTCGCGGAGTCCACAGATACGCAGTATTTT
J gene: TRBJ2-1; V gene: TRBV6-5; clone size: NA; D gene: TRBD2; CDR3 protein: CASSYSIAGVAEQFF; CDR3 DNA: TGTGCCAGCAGTTACTCGATAGCGGGGGTAGCTGAGCAGTTCTTC
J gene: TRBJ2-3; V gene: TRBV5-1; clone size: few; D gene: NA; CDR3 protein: CASSLGHGPNTDTQYF; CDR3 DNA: TGCGCCAGCAGCTTGGGGCACGGCCCGAACACAGATACGCAGTATTTT
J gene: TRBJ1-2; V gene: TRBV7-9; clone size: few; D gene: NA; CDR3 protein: CASSYPTLGWTYGYTF; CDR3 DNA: TGTGCCAGCAGCTATCCCACTCTAGGGTGGACCTATGGCTACACCTTC
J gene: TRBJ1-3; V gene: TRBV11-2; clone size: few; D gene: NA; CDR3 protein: CASSLMGAASGNTIYF; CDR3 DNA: TGTGCCAGCAGCTTAATGGGGGCAGCTTCTGGAAACACCATATATTTT
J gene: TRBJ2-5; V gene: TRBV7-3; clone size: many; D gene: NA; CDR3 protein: CASSSDRGQTQYF; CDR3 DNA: TGTGCCAGCAGCTCCGACCGGGGGCAGACCCAGTACTTC
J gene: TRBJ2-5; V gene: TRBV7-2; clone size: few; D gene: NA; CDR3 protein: CASSLQGPGLETQYF; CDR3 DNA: TGTGCCAGCAGCTTACAGGGCCCGGGCCTGGAGACCCAGTACTTC
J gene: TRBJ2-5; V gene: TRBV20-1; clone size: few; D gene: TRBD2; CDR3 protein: CSARRAGEETQYF; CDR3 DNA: TGCAGTGCTAGAAGGGCGGGGGAGGAGACCCAGTACTTC
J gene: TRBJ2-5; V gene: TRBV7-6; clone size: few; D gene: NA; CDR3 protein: CASSRTGGEETQYF; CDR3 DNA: TGTGCCAGCAGCAGAACAGGGGGGGAAGAGACCCAGTACTTC
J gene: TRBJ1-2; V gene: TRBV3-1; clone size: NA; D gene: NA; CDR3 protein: CASSQRTENYGYTF; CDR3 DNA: TGTGCCAGCAGCCAGAGGACAGAAAACTATGGCTACACCTTC
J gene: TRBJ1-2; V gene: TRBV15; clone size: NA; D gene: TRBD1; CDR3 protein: CATSRNSGTANYYGYTF; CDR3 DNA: TGTGCCACCAGCAGAAACTCCGGGACAGCCAATTACTATGGCTACACCTTC
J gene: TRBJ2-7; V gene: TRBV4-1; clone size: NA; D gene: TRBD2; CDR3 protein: CASSQDSSGGSYEQYF; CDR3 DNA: TGCGCCAGCAGCCAAGATAGTAGCGGGGGGAGCTACGAGCAGTACTTC
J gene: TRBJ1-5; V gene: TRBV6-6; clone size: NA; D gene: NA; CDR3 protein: CASSYATGNQPQHF; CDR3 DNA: TGTGCCAGCAGTTACGCGACAGGCAATCAGCCCCAGCATTTT
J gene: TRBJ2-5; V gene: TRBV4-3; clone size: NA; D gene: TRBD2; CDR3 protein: CASSQDPAGAGGETQYF; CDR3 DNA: TGCGCCAGCAGCCAAGATCCAGCGGGGGCTGGAGGGGAGACCCAGTACTTC
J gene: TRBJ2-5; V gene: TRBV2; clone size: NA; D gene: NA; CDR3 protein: CASSVLAGAETQYF; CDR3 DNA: TGTGCCAGCAGTGTGCTCGCGGGGGCGGAGACCCAGTACTTC
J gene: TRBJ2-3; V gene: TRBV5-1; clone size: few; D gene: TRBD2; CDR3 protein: CASSFSSGGRTDTQYF; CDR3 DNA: TGCGCCAGCAGCTTCTCTAGCGGGGGACGCACAGATACGCAGTATTTT
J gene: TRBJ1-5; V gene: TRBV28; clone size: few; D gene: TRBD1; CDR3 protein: CASSSPGTGIQPQHF; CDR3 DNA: TGTGCCAGCAGTTCACCGGGGACAGGGATCCAGCCCCAGCATTTT
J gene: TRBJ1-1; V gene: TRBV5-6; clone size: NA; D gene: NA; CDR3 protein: CASSYGQRNTEAFF; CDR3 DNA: TGTGCCAGCAGCTATGGACAGCGGAACACTGAAGCTTTCTTT
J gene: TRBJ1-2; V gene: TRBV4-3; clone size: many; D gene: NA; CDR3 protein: CASSQDLLTAVYGYTF; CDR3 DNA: TGCGCCAGCAGCCAAGATCTCCTAACAGCCGTCTATGGCTACACCTTC
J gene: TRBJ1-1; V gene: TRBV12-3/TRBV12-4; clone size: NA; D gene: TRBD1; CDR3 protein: CASSLGDSGIRGAFF; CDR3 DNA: TGTGCCAGCAGTTTAGGGGACAGTGGAATCAGGGGAGCTTTCTTT
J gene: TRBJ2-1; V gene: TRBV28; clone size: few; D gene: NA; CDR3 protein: CASSLPSYNEQFF; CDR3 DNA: TGTGCCAGCAGTTTACCCAGTTACAATGAGCAGTTCTTC
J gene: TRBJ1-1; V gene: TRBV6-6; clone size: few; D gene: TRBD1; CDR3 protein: CASSLPGQANTEAFF; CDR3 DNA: TGTGCCAGCAGCCTGCCGGGACAGGCGAACACTGAAGCTTTCTTT
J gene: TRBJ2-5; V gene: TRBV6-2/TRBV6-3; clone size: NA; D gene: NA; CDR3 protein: CAHGRGETQYF; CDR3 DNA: TGTGCCCATGGGCGCGGGGAGACCCAGTACTTC
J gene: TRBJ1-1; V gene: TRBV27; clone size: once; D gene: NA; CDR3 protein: CASSPAGGAEAFF; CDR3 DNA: TGTGCCAGCAGTCCCGCGGGGGGAGCTGAAGCTTTCTTT
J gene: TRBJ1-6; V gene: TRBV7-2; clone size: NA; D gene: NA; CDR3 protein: CASREQGHGSPLHF; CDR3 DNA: TGTGCCAGCAGAGAGCAGGGGCACGGTTCACCCCTCCACTTT
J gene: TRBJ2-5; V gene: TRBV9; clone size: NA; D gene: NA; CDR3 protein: CASSVESQLQETQYF; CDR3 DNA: TGTGCCAGCAGCGTAGAGTCACAACTCCAAGAGACCCAGTACTTC
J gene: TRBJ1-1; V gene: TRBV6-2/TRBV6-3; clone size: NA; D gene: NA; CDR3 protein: CASSYLSRPYTEAFF; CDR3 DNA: TGTGCCAGCAGTTACTTGTCCCGTCCCTACACTGAAGCTTTCTTT
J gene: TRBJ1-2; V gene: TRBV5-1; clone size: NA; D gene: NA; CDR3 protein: CASSSGGVGSGYTF; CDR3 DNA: TGCGCCAGCAGCTCCGGGGGGGTCGGGAGTGGCTACACCTTC
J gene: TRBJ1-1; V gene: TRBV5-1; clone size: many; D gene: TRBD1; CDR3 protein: CASSTGQGNTEAFF; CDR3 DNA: TGCGCCAGCAGCACCGGACAGGGTAACACTGAAGCTTTCTTT
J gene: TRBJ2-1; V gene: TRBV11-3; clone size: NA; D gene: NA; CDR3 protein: CASSSGGNEQFF; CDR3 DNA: TGTGCCAGCAGTTCTGGGGGGAATGAGCAGTTCTTC
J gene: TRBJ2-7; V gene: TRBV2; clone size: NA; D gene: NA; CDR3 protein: CASSDPLNPTYEQYF; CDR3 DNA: TGTGCCAGCAGTGACCCCTTGAACCCGACCTACGAGCAGTACTTC
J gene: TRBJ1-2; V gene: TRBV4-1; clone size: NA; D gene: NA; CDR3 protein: CASSQMRDRSKGYTF; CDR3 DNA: TGCGCCAGCAGCCAAATGCGCGACAGGTCGAAGGGCTACACCTTC
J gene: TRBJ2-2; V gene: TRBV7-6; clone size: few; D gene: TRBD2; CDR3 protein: CASSPRWGGTGELFF; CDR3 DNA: TGTGCCAGCAGCCCTCGGTGGGGAGGGACCGGGGAGCTGTTTTTT
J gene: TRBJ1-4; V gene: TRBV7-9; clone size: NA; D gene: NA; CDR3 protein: CASSPWQVGDEKLFF; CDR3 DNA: TGTGCCAGCAGCCCCTGGCAAGTGGGAGATGAAAAACTGTTTTTT
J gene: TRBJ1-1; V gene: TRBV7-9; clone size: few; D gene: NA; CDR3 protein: CASSFAALNTEAFF; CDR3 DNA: TGTGCCAGCAGCTTCGCTGCACTGAACACTGAAGCTTTCTTT
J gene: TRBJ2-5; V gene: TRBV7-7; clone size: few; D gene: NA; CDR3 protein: CASSLTGAPQETQYF; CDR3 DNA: TGTGCTAGCAGCTTAACGGGGGCTCCCCAAGAGACCCAGTACTTC
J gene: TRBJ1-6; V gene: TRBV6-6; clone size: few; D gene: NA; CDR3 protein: CASRATSPLHF; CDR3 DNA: TGTGCCAGCAGGGCTACTTCACCCCTCCACTTT
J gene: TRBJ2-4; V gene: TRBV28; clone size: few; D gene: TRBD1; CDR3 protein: CASSGDRALAKNIQYF; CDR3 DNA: TGTGCCAGCAGTGGTGACAGGGCCTTAGCCAAAAACATTCAGTACTTC
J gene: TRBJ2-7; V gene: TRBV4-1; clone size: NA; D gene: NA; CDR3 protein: CASSQGPGETYEQYF; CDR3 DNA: TGCGCCAGCAGCCAAGGTCCAGGGGAAACCTACGAGCAGTACTTC
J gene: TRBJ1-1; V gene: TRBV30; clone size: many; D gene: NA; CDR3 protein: CAWSVGQNTEAFF; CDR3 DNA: TGTGCCTGGAGTGTGGGACAGAACACTGAAGCTTTCTTT
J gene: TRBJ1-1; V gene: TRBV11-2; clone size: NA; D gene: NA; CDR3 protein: CASSLRQGGTEAFF; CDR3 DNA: TGTGCCAGCAGCTTACGTCAAGGGGGCACTGAAGCTTTCTTT
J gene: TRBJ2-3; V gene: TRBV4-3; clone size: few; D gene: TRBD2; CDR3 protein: CASSHAGGTDTQYF; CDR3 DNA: TGCGCCAGCAGCCACGCGGGGGGCACAGATACGCAGTATTTT
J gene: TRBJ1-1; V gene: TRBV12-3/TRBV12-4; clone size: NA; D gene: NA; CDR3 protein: CASSSDQGGYTEAFF; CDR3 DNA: TGTGCCAGCAGTTCCGATCAGGGAGGGTACACTGAAGCTTTCTTT
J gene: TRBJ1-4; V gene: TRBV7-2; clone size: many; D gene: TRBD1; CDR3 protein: CASSLDRANEKLFF; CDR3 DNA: TGTGCCAGCAGCCTGGACAGGGCAAATGAAAAACTGTTTTTT